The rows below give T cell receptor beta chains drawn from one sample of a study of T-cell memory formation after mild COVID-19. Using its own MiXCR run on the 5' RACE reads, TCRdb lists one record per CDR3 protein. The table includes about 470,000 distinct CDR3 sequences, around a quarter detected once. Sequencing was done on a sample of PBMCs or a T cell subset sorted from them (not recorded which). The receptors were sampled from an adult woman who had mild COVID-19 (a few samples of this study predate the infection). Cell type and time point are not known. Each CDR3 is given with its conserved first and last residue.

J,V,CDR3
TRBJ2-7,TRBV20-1,CSGEDLPYEQYF
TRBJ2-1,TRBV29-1,CSVEDPRGSYNEQFF
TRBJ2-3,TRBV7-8,CASSFLLAGGHFGSDTQYF
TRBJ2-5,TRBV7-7,CASSLSPGEAIETQYF
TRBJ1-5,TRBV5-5,CASSLGLFRSLNQPQHF
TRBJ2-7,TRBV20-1,CSAGGTPPAEQYF
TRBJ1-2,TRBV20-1,CSARAISDYGYTF
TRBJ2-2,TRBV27,CASSVDRAVDGELFF
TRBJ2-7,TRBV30,CAWSRGAAYEQYF
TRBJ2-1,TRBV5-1,CASSSWGSPGGEQFF
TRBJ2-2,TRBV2,CASTQGRALGGELFF
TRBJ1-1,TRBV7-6,CASSRDTGATEAFF
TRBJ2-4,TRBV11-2,CASSPTGGARGNIQYF
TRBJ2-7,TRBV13,CASSSYSYHEQYF
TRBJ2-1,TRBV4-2,CASSVSGSGGNEQFF
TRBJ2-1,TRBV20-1,CSARPPPGSYNEQFF
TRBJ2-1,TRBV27,CASGTAVNNEQFF
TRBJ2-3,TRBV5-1,CASSLRAGLAGGADTQYF
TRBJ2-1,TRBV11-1,CASSKAGANEQFF
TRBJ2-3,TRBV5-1,CASSGTGDADTQYF
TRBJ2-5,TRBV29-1,CSVDHGQVGETQYF
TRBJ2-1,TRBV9,CASSVASYLGEQFF
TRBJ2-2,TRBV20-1,CSASPTSAMSGELFF
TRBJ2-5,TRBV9,CASSVGDRSQETQYF
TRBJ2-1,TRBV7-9,CASSFVGRENEQFF
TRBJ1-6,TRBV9,CASSAGDRGFRALHF
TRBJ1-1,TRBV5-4,CASSYVRGMNTEAFF
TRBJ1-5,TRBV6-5,CASSYGQGVVAQHF
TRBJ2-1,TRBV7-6,CASSPEPGLAGEEQFF
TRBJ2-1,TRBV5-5,CASSHLSLAAGNEQFF
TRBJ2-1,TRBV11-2,CASQPSGGIYNEQFF
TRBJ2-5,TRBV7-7,CASSFTGERETQYF
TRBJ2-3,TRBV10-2,CASSDRGAFDTQYF
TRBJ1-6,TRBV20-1,CAGVMNNSPLHF
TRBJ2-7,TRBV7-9,CASSFTRVGSYEQYF
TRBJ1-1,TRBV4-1,CASSQGVQGRAFF
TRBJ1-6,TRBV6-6,CASQTGQAYNSPLHF
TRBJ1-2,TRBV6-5,CASGQRQGVHGYTF
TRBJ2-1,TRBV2,CASSELAAQDEQFF
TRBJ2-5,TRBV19,CASTGQGEETQYF
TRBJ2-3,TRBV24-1,CATSDSGHYTQYF
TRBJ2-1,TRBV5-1,CASSLVRRERASYNEQFF
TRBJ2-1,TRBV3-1,CASSQETAFRAQFF
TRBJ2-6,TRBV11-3,CASSLGFRGRLSSGANVLTF
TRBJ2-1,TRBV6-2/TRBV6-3,CASSPGLAGPPEHHNEQFF
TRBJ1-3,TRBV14,CASSQSFVGKTSGNTIYF
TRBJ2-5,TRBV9,CASSVVASSRAPETQYF
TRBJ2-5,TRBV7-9,CASSFGAGVGETQYF
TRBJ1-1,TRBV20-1,CSSSPGQGNTEAFF